Included here is one T cell receptor beta chain sequence, with context. It lacks a known antigen. The data are from a study of T cells expressing NK-cell markers (dated by TCRdb to the early 2020s). Looking at the study overall: About eight donors provided sorted CD3+CD56+NKG2C+, CD3+CD56+NKG2C- and CD3+CD56-NKG2C+ T-cell subsets, whose TCR beta-chain repertoires were profiled. The libraries were sequenced on Illumina HiSeq 2000/2500, MiSeq or NextSeq, producing 2 x 150 bp reads. Among the eight sequenced donors, only one was HCMV-seronegative, while the other seven were HCMV-seropositive. The study sequenced eight donors, all healthy volunteers chosen at random: three men and five women.

Via the germline V gene (reference sequence), CDR1 is GTSNPN and CDR2 SVGIG. Measured from the cysteine to the phenylalanine, the CDR3 is 13 residues long. No DNA is recorded. Beyond this particular receptor, the publication reports: Whether the expanded NKG2C-expressing T cell clones were specific for HCMV antigens remained unclear. Those dominant clonotypes were again the most abundant among CD3+CD56-NKG2C+ cells in a few donors, at roughly 25-65%. In about 6 donors, the dominant CD3+CD56+NKG2C+ clonotypes were found to rank among the top 10 CD8+ clonotypes and to make up 1.0-7.0% of CD8+ T cells.

HCMV serostatus was determined by detecting HCMV-specific IgG in serum with a commercial ELISA kit. Ficoll density gradient centrifugation was used to isolate peripheral blood mononuclear cells from blood. The run used an Illumina HiSeq 2000. The TCR beta cDNA libraries were made using 5'RACE template switching, a step that added both a universal primer site and unique molecular identifiers. Synthesis of cDNA was primed from the TCR beta constant segment and was followed by two consecutive PCR amplification steps. The authors' analysis ran thus. MIGEC was used to demultiplex reads and group reads by UMI, and MiTCR was used to assemble and quantify clonotypes. To remove erroneous sequences, TCR cDNA sequences were retained only when supported by two or more reads. The tcR package was used for downstream repertoire analysis, and clonotypes were matched between fractions using CDR3 nucleotide sequence together with V segment. VDJmatch was used to annotate antigen specificity against VDJdb, with one amino acid substitution allowed in CDR3. TCRdb reprocessed the reads into one record per CDR3 protein sequence, lacking DNA. V and J calls and clone size were set by TCRdb, not the authors. The sample table gives around 100,000 distinct CDR3 sequences. The top ten constitute around 18% of the sample.

Here the chain combines TRBV30 and TRBJ2-5. This receptor was obtained from a woman between 18 and 75 years old in good health. The source material was blood T cells: a sorted CD56 or NKG2C T cell subset, CD4+ or CD8+ T cells, or bulk PBMC T cells (not recorded which). This receptor has the CDR3 CAWSVMFRETQYF. Beyond the CDR3, the reference TRBV30 and TRBJ2-5 genes provide the residues; the full variable domain reads: SQTIHQWPATLVQPVGSPLSLECTVEGTSNPNLYWYRQAAGRGLQLLFYSVGIGQISSEVPQNLSASRPQDRQFILSSKKLLLSDSGFYLCAWSVMFRETQYFGPGTRLLVL.